The 11 T cell receptor beta chains below all came from one sample that was sequenced in a study of breast tumors, draining lymph nodes, adjacent tissues. The lymph nodes were axillary draining lymph nodes from breast cancer patients. TCRdb processed the multiplex PCR reads anew with MiXCR; each CDR3 protein has one entry. In the table there are about 130,000 distinct CDR3 sequences, just under 20% of which are singletons. Sequencing input: axillary lymph node tissue. These receptors were collected from a female donor with breast cancer. Some clones in this sample may be carry-over from other donors' samples.

This clonotype was seen at least ten times. The chain combines TRBV28 with TRBJ2-7; D perhaps matches TRBD1 (6 bases). This CDR3 is 15 amino acids long. Germline V gene data show CDR1 as MDHEN and CDR2 as SYDVKM. V was shortened by 5 bases and J by 3 bases, with 17 bases between the two germline ends. CDR3 sequence reads: CASSGMGAPYYEQYF. Written as DNA, the CDR3 is TGTGCCAGCAGTGGGATGGGGGCCCCGTACTACGAGCAGTACTTC. The full variable domain, its missing parts supplied by reference TRBV28 and TRBJ2-7, is DVKVTQSSRYLVKRTGEKVFLECVQDMDHENMFWYRQDPGLGLRLIYFSYDVKMKEKGDIPEGYSVSREKKERFSLILESASTNQTSMYLCASSGMGAPYYEQYFGPGTRLTVT.

This clonotype was counted many times. The V and J genes are TRBV7-2 and TRBJ2-7; the match to TRBD2 covers 8 bases. The CDR3 covers 17 residues. CDR1 and CDR2 from the germline V gene are SGHTA and FQGNSA. Losses at the gene ends were 1 base for V and 5 bases for J; bases not matched to a gene: 13. The CDR3 spells CASSLVIWGLVVHEQYF. As DNA, the CDR3 is TGTGCCAGCAGCTTAGTAATATGGGGACTAGTGGTCCACGAGCAGTACTTC.

This clonotype was counted many times. The chain is built from TRBV6-2 or TRBV6-3 and TRBJ2-3, with D hard to call. Germline CDR1 MNHEY, CDR2 SVGEGT. Trimming shortened V by 6 bases and J by 6 bases, and 10 bases separated the two germline ends. CDR3 length equals 12 residues. The CDR3 is CASRTFGDTQYF. CDR3 bases: TGTGCCAGCAGAACTTTCGGGGATACGCAGTATTTT.

The chain couples TRBV27 to TRBJ1-5, with TRBD1 as a possible D gene (5 bases). The length of the CDR3 is 15 residues. Germline-derived CDR1 and CDR2 are MNHEY and SMNVEV (reference sequence). V was pared by 5 bases and J by 4 bases, with 15 bases between. DNA for the CDR3: TGTGCCAGCAGTCGGGGCTCGGAGGGTAATCAGCCCCAGCATTTT. Translation: CASSRGSEGNQPQHF.

As regards this clonotype: A much larger clone differs from this one at a single base, so this may be a read error. The chain has TRBV5-6 and TRBJ1-4; 7 bases align to TRBD1. The CDR3 has 17 residues. Germline V gene sequence: CDR1 SGHDT, CDR2 YYEEEE. V gave up 4 bases and J gave up 3 bases; unmatched junction bases: 12. The CDR3 spells CASSLRQGHAANEKLFF. As DNA, the CDR3 is TGTGCCAGCAGCCTCCGACAGGGACACGCAGCTAATGAAAAACTGTTTTTT.

Many counts were recorded for this clonotype. The V gene is TRBV10-1, the J gene TRBJ2-1; 7 nucleotides agree with TRBD2. The CDR3 spans 14 residues. Germline lookup yields CDR1 WNHNN and CDR2 SYGVQD (reference sequence). V was clipped by 0 bases and J by 8 bases; unmatched bases: 4. In DNA, the CDR3 is TGCGCCAGCAGTGAGTCGGCTAGCGGCTATGAGCAGTTCTTC. This codes for CASSESASGYEQFF.

For this clonotype: A clone one base away is much larger, so this may be a read error. The chain has TRBV20-1 and TRBJ2-3; D assignment may be TRBD1 or TRBD2 (7 bases each). There are 19 residues in the CDR3. CDR1 is DFQATT and CDR2 is SNEGSKA in the germline V gene (reference sequence). The ends were cut back, 1 base at V and 2 bases at J, with 25 bases in the middle. The chain's CDR3 is CSARGRGFVGGGNTDTQYF. The DNA for the CDR3 is TGCAGTGCTAGAGGGAGAGGGTTCGTGGGAGGGGGCAACACAGATACGCAGTATTTT.

This clonotype appeared many times. The rearrangement links TRBV20-1 to TRBJ2-1, with 8 positions matching TRBD2. Per germline, CDR1 DFQATT and CDR2 SNEGSKA (reference sequence). V was clipped by 3 bases and J by 2 bases; unmatched bases: 3. CDR3 size: 14 residues. CDR3 DNA sequence: TGCAGTGCTAGTAACGGGAGGGCCTACAATGAGCAGTTCTTC. It codes for CSASNGRAYNEQFF.

This clonotype was recorded at least ten times. The chain has TRBV28 and TRBJ2-5; tentatively, D is TRBD1 (6 bases). Trimming pared 8 bases from V and 3 bases from J, leaving 13 bases between. The CDR3 is made up of 13 amino acids. Germline assignment: CDR1 MDHEN and CDR2 SYDVKM. Here the CDR3 reads CASLQTGKETQYF. For the CDR3, the DNA is TGTGCCAGCCTGCAAACAGGGAAAGAGACCCAGTACTTC.

This clonotype has ten or more counts. J is TRBJ2-5 and V is TRBV5-4; the match to TRBD1 covers 7 bases. The CDR3 has 15 amino acids. With 4 bases clipped from V and 3 bases from J, the junction kept 9 bases outside the gene matches. In germline, CDR1 is SGHNT, CDR2 YYREEE (reference sequence). The CDR3 region has the DNA TGTGCCAGCAGCAGATCCGGGACAGCAAAAGAGACCCAGTACTTC. This encodes CASSRSGTAKETQYF. Together with reference TRBV5-4 and TRBJ2-5, the CDR3 gives the full variable domain: ETGVTQSPTHLIKTRGQQVTLRCSSQSGHNTVSWYQQALGQGPQFIFQYYREEENGRGNFPPRFSGLQFPNYSSELNVNALELDDSALYLCASSRSGTAKETQYFGPGTRLLVL.

This clonotype was seen many times. The chain recombines TRBV6-5 with TRBJ1-5; D unclear. The CDR3 consists of 13 residues. Germline V gene sequence: CDR1 MNHEY, CDR2 SVGAGI. V gave up 2 bases and J gave up 4 bases, with 6 bases separating them. The CDR3 nucleotides are TGTGCCAGCAGTTACCAGAAAAATCAGCCCCAGCATTTT. It yields the protein CASSYQKNQPQHF.